This T cell receptor beta chain was captured in a study of blood T cell repertoires in COVID-19. Overall study: Specimens from acute and convalescent COVID-19 originated in the United States, Italy and Spain. Nucleic acid was either cDNA or gDNA, and it came from T cells, B-cell-depleted T cells, or PBMCs.

The CDR3 consists of 17 residues. Germline CDR1 reads LGHDT; CDR2 reads YNNKEL (reference sequence). J lost 6 bases, V lost 3 bases, and 6 bases had no gene match. Using immunoSEQ multiplex PCR, the repertoire was profiled, and TCRdb retains in-frame clones only, with some absent. Of some 300,000 clones in the sample, approximately 85% were seen once. Across over 20 US areas, participants ranged in age from 18 to 89 years. The study counted Cohort 3 donors as recovered given two negative PCRs, clearance, or symptom resolution. The sequencing input was PBMCs or T cells enriched from blood (not recorded which). The TCR sequence derives from a woman younger than 45 who had recovered from COVID-19. This chain links TRBV3-1 (or the pseudogene TRBV3-2) with TRBJ2-1; TRBD2 agrees at 15 bases. CDR3 amino acids: CASSHEGTSGGLNEQFF. For the CDR3, the DNA is TGTGCCAGCAGCCATGAGGGGACTAGCGGGGGGCTCAATGAGCAGTTCTTC.